These 13 T cell receptor beta chains originate from one sample sequenced in a study of cytomegalovirus exposure and HLA in healthy donors. The PCR made use of 60 Vbeta and 13 Jbeta primers. Only in-frame clones appear in the TCRdb table, and some are missing; sequencing was by immunoSEQ multiplex PCR. The sample shows under 110,000 clones, over 55% of them seen only once. The material sequenced was PBMCs. Every receptor here comes from a female donor in good health and CMV-seronegative.

The chain couples TRBV9 to TRBJ2-1, with 11 positions matching TRBD1. CDR1 SGDLS and CDR2 YYNGEE come from the germline V gene. V was pared by 4 bases and J by 0 bases, with 6 bases of the junction left unmatched. The CDR3 runs to 17 residues. The CDR3 spells CASSLYGQGASYNEQFF. The DNA of the CDR3 is TGTGCCAGCAGCCTATACGGACAGGGGGCCTCCTACAATGAGCAGTTCTTC.

The chain is built from TRBV30 and TRBJ1-2; no clear D gene. Looked up from germline, CDR1 is GTSNPN and CDR2 is SVGIG (reference sequence). This CDR3 is built from 14 residues. Trimming removed 7 bases from V and 0 bases from J, with 15 bases in between. The CDR3: CAYTAWGANYGYTF. The DNA of the CDR3 is TGTGCCTATACTGCCTGGGGAGCTAACTATGGCTACACCTTC.

This clone appeared a few times. The J gene is TRBJ2-6, the V gene TRBV4-1; TRBD2 matches 8 bases. With 4 bases clipped from V and 2 bases from J, the junction kept 4 bases outside the gene matches. Per the germline V gene, CDR1 is MGHRA and CDR2 is YSYEKL. This CDR3 is built from 16 residues. CDR3 sequence: CASSRGGLAGANVLTF. In DNA form, the CDR3 reads TGCGCCAGCAGCCGGGGGGGACTAGCTGGGGCCAACGTCCTGACTTTC.

The CDR3 sequence is CAIRRNTEAFF. CDR3 nucleotides: TGTGCCATCCGGAGGAACACTGAAGCTTTCTTT. V usage is TRBV6-1 and J usage is TRBJ1-1; D is unresolved. From germline, CDR1 is MNHNS and CDR2 SASEGT. Trimming took 10 bases from V and 1 from J, leaving 7 bases between them. The CDR3 totals 11 residues.

V and J are TRBV27 and TRBJ2-7; 13 bases agree with TRBD2. CDR3 size: 18 residues. CDR1 and CDR2 (germline): MNHEY, SMNVEV (reference sequence). With 6 bases clipped from V and 3 bases from J, the junction kept 14 bases outside the gene matches. The DNA for the CDR3 is TGTGCCAGCAGACGAGCGAGACTAGCGGGAGGCTCGGTCTACGAGCAGTACTTC. It specifies CASRRARLAGGSVYEQYF.

The rearrangement joins TRBV5-1 to TRBJ2-5; 9 bases are shared with TRBD2. V was clipped by 5 bases and J by 11 bases; unmatched bases: 16. The CDR3 is 15 amino acids. Germline V gene sequence: CDR1 SGHRS, CDR2 YFSETQ. CDR3 DNA: TGCGCCAGCAGACCCGGGGAACTAGCGGGCGTGGAGCAGTACTTC. Amino acids: CASRPGELAGVEQYF.

J is TRBJ2-7 and V is TRBV12-5; tentative D call: TRBD1 (5 bases). V was pared by 6 bases and J by 1 base, with 16 bases between. The germline V gene has CDR1 LGHNT and CDR2 FRNRAP. The CDR3 extends over 15 amino acids. The CDR3 sequence is CASGDLPDSSYEQYF. The CDR3 coding sequence is TGTGCTAGTGGGGACCTACCAGACAGTTCCTACGAGCAGTACTTC.

The rearrangement joins TRBV9 to TRBJ2-7; D call uncertain. Germline lookup yields CDR1 SGDLS and CDR2 YYNGEE. The CDR3 has 15 amino acids. V was pared by 2 bases and J by 0 bases, with 12 bases between. In DNA, the CDR3 is TGTGCCAGCAGCGTCGGTCAGGCGTCCTCCTACGAGCAGTACTTC. Amino acids: CASSVGQASSYEQYF.

The chain links TRBV10-2 to TRBJ2-5; TRBD2 agrees at 11 bases. The DNA end is more similar to TRBJ2-7, so the J call may be wrong. The CDR3 extends over 16 amino acids. CDR1 is WSHSY and CDR2 is SAAADI in the germline V gene. The DNA of the CDR3 is TGCGCCAGCAGGACTAGCGGGAAGGGGGCTACTTACGAGCAGTACTTC. This sequence encodes CASRTSGKGATYEQYF.

The chain recombines TRBV18 with TRBJ2-5, with D tentatively TRBD1 (5 bases). V dropped 3 bases and J dropped 0 bases, with 8 bases sitting between them. Germline CDR1 reads KGHSH; CDR2 reads LQKENI. This CDR3 has 14 residues. CDR3 protein: CASSPTGNQETQYF. In DNA form, the CDR3 reads TGTGCCAGCTCACCCACAGGCAACCAAGAGACCCAGTACTTC.

V and J are TRBV27 and TRBJ2-1; TRBD2 matches 8 bases. Germline V gene lookup returns CDR1 MNHEY and CDR2 SMNVEV (reference sequence). J gave up 4 bases and V 3 bases, and 8 bases lay outside the gene matches. CDR3 size: 16 residues. CDR3 sequence: CASSFAGSGTYNEQFF. CDR3 DNA: TGTGCCAGCAGTTTTGCTGGTAGCGGGACTTACAATGAGCAGTTCTTC.

This clone appeared a single time. This chain joins TRBV29-1 and TRBJ2-5; D is perhaps TRBD2 (6 bases). The CDR3 has 13 residues. V gave up 4 bases and J gave up 3 bases, with 12 bases separating them. Germline loops: CDR1 SQVTM, CDR2 ANQGSEA. In DNA form, the CDR3 reads TGCAGCGTTGCCCCACTAGCAGAAGAGACCCAGTACTTC. Translated, it gives CSVAPLAEETQYF.

This clone was counted a single time. This chain joins TRBV19 and TRBJ2-3, with a possible D match to TRBD2 (5 bases). V lost 6 bases to trimming and J lost 5 bases, with 15 bases between them. The CDR3 has 14 residues. In germline, CDR1 is LNHDA, CDR2 SQIVND (reference sequence). This chain's CDR3 is CASRALAGGDTQYF. The CDR3 nucleotides read TGTGCCAGTAGGGCCCTAGCTGGCGGAGATACGCAGTATTTT.